The entry that follows covers one T cell receptor beta chain sequence. Its cognate antigen has yet to be identified. Base qualities are not recorded, but no much larger clone differs from it by a single base. TCR beta CDR3 regions were amplified from RNA transcripts. The TCR CDR3 was subjected to a first round of RT-PCR using the HTBI primer set and the Qiagen OneStep RT-PCR kit. Libraries were constructed in a second round of multiplex PCR, after which size selection and purification were carried out. Sequencing of the libraries was done on an Illumina HiSeq2000 using paired-end 100 bp reads. The paper's data handling went like this. Raw data were processed with SOAPnuke, discarding reads with adapters, uncalled bases, mean Phred below 15, or no exact constant-primer or identifier match. COPE v1.2.5 was used to merge high-quality paired reads, and clonotypes were defined as unique nucleotide sequences. MiTCR v1.1 was used to align the clonotypes against IMGT TRBV, TRBD and TRBJ reference segments. Only V-J combinations with frequency above 0.0001, covering 98% to 99.2% of repertoires, were analysed. The TCS score was defined as the ratio of F50 (clonal expansion) to E x V (chaos), calculated using BLOSUM62-based TCRdist between CDR3 peptides within each V-J. Welch's t-statistics and random forest reduced some 510 V-J features to about 13, which were used in a naive Bayes classifier (R e1071). Clones were called with MiXCR by TCRdb after fastp trimmed the public reads at Q25, and only in-frame beta chains were retained. Rows are unified per CDR3 protein, each entry keeping the most common DNA and genes. Here the V and J calls rest on TCRdb's processing, not on the authors' analysis. Counted in this sample were approximately 410,000 distinct CDR3 sequences; around 13% of them appeared once. The ten most abundant clones make up 4% to 6.5% of the sample.

This entry belongs to a study of T cells in Graves' hyperthyroidism and ophthalmopathy (dated by TCRdb to between 2018 and 2020). About the investigation overall: Peripheral blood samples were taken at initial diagnosis, before any treatment was given. TCR Vbeta CDR3 sequencing of fewer than 150 peripheral blood samples (roughly 43 ophthalmopathy, some 75 hyperthyroidism and approximately 17 progressor patients) is reported in the paper. To identify distinguishing TCR V-J signatures, a discovery cohort of some 99 patients was used, comprising 43 with Graves' ophthalmopathy and under 60 with stable Graves' hyperthyroidism. Prospective prediction of ophthalmopathy was tested in an independent validation cohort of 18 to 20 hyperthyroidism patients and 17 patients who later progressed to ophthalmopathy. In addition, the study compared T-cell repertoires in thyroid tissue and in blood from several Graves' hyperthyroidism patients. After blood sampling, hyperthyroidism patients were treated with methimazole at a starting dose of 30 mg daily, and ophthalmopathy patients were treated with high-dose intravenous methylprednisolone. For training and testing, the 100 patients in the discovery cohort were randomly divided in a 7:3 ratio. The study at large found these results: Ophthalmopathy was separated from stable hyperthyroidism by a 13 V-J signature model, with around 88% sensitivity and around 81% specificity obtained in cross-validation and 80%/75% obtained in testing. Sample size was not statistically predetermined, and blinding of investigators to group allocation was not performed. Most expanded thyroid clonotypes (frequency above 0.001) were also detected in blood, suggesting blood repertoires may reflect thyroid immune responses. In validation, the model predicted progression to ophthalmopathy a median of approximately 6.6 months before onset, with roughly 70% sensitivity and 72.22% specificity.

V lost 3 bases and J lost 3 bases; the stretch between them is 11 bases long. CDR1 DFQATT and CDR2 SNEGSKA were looked up in the germline V gene (reference sequence). Measured from the cysteine to the phenylalanine, the CDR3 is 13 residues long. Here the CDR3 DNA is all that survives: 39 bases in frame from base 1. Graves' hyperthyroidism was defined as stable when no progression to ophthalmopathy occurred over 18 months of follow-up. Hyperthyroidism patients were aged 18 to 65 years and newly diagnosed, with disease duration of less than 2 months. The study excluded patients with uncontrolled infections, other autoimmune diseases, pregnancy or lactation. Diagnoses relied on clinical symptoms, serum thyroxine and TRAb, thyroid ultrasound and orbital computed tomography. PBMCs were isolated from roughly 10 ml of fresh peripheral blood by Ficoll-Paque density gradient centrifugation. Total RNA was extracted with Trizol reagent, and quality was checked on an Agilent 2100 Bioanalyzer.

Sequenced material: blood. This TCR was recovered from a woman aged 18-30 years with Graves' hyperthyroidism. The V and J segments used are TRBV20-1 and TRBJ1-2; no confident D gene assignment can be made. The DNA sequence is as follows: TGCAGTGCTAGTGAAGTAAGGGACTATGGCTACACCTTC. The encoded protein is CSASEVRDYGYTF.